These 4 T cell receptor beta chains came from one sample sequenced in a study of blood T cell repertoires in COVID-19. Data came from immunoSEQ multiplex PCR; TCRdb stores just in-frame clones and leaves some out. The sample consists of some 340,000 clones, approximately 82% of them appearing once. Material for sequencing was peripheral blood. These receptors all stem from a man aged 25-40 years with active or convalescent COVID-19.

The chain uses TRBV5-1 and TRBJ1-1; D ambiguous. Between the trimmed V and J ends, which lost 4 bases and 3 bases, there was a span of 19 bases. From germline, CDR1 is SGHRS and CDR2 YFSETQ. The CDR3 has 16 residues. In nucleotides, the CDR3 is TGCGCCAGCAGCGCCAGCCTCGAGGCCCCGGACACTGAAGCTTTCTTT. Protein sequence: CASSASLEAPDTEAFF.

The CDR3 sequence: CASSHETGGEFF. The CDR3 DNA reads TGTGCCAGCAGCCACGAAACAGGGGGGGAGTTCTTC. The chain recombines TRBV3-1 (or the pseudogene TRBV3-2) with TRBJ2-1; TRBD1 is a possible D gene (8 bases). This CDR3 contains 12 residues. The germline gives CDR1 LGHDT, CDR2 YNNKEL (reference sequence). V dropped 3 bases and J dropped 14 bases, with 14 bases sitting between them.

The chain links TRBV6-2 or TRBV6-3 to TRBJ2-7; TRBD2 is a possible D gene (6 bases). CDR1 MNHEY and CDR2 SVGEGT come from the germline V gene. Between the trimmed V and J ends, which lost 5 bases and 1 base, there was a span of 9 bases. The CDR3 runs 13 residues. CDR3 nucleotides: TGTGCCAGCAGTAGGGACTTGTCCTACGAGCAGTACTTC. Its protein is CASSRDLSYEQYF.

The chain employs TRBV28 and TRBJ1-2; 7 bases are a match to TRBD1. The germline V gene encodes CDR1 MDHEN and CDR2 SYDVKM. The V and J ends lost 9 bases and 4 bases, in that order; junction bases with no gene match: 8. This CDR3 is 13 amino acids long. The CDR3 DNA reads as TGTGCCAGTGGGGACAGCGAGATCTATGGCTACACCTTC. Translating gives CASGDSEIYGYTF.